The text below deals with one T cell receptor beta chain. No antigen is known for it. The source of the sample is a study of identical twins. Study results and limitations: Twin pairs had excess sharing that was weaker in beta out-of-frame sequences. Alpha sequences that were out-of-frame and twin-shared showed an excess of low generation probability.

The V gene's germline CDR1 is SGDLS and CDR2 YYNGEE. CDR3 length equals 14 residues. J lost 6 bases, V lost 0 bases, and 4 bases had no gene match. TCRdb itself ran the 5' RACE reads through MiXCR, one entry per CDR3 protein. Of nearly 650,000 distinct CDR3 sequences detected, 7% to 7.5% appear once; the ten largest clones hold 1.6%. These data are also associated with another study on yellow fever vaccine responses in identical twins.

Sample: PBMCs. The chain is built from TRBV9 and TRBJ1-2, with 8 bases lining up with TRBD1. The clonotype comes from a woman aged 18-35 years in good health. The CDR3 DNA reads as TGTGCCAGCAGCGTAGTGGTGACAGGGGATGGCTACACCTTC. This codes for CASSVVVTGDGYTF.